This T cell receptor beta chain was identified in a study of T cell repertoires in cytomegalovirus infection. Study-wide background: Public TCR beta signatures indicated both CMV infection and matching HLA type.

Overall study findings and caveats: The cumulative frequency of public TCR beta families identified carriers of CMV plus the relevant HLA. HLA-C-restricted CMV-specific TCR beta clonotypes prevailed in the ex vivo response.

TCRdb independently ran MiXCR on the reads; one entry per CDR3 protein. The data show approximately 150,000 distinct CDR3 sequences, with approximately 17% seen just once and roughly a sixth held by the top ten. The J segment lost 6 bases and the V segment lost 4 bases, leaving 10 bases of the junction unmatched. The germline gives CDR1 MDHEN, CDR2 SYDVKM. CDR3 length: 15 residues. This clonotype has only a few counts. Its antigen is undetermined. Sequencing used CD8+ T cells from PBMCs. This TCR came from a human donor in good health (CMV status not recorded). Some clones in this sample may be carry-over from other donors' samples. This sequence joins TRBV28 and TRBJ2-3; the match to TRBD2 covers 7 bases. CDR3 protein: CASSSKRERGDTQYF. The CDR3, as DNA: TGTGCCAGCAGTTCCAAGCGGGAACGAGGGGATACGCAGTATTTT.